This T cell receptor (beta chain) emerged from a study of cytomegalovirus exposure and HLA in healthy donors. Study-level points and caveats: In a later analysis, donors in an Asian-associated ancestry cluster reportedly had fewer N-insertions in productive TCRs than the cohort mean. It was 164 TCR beta chains that were listed as cytomegalovirus-associated.

Regarding donors, all were healthy bone marrow donors. PCR amplification relied on 60 Vbeta primers (plus 13 Jbeta primers). Original processing notes: As a later analysis found, there were approximately 80 million unique TCR beta chains, of which roughly 11 million were shared. Sequenced by immunoSEQ multiplex PCR; TCRdb stores in-frame clones only, minus some. The DNA was the basis for D and trimming; V, J and clone size are from that table. The table includes 93,000 or so clones, around 82% detected once. Concerning this clone itself: What it recognizes is unknown.

The length of the CDR3 is 14 residues. Germline V gives CDR1 ENHRY, CDR2 SYGVKD. J was trimmed by 0 bases and V by 10 bases; bases with no gene match: 3. This TCR came from a woman under 30 in good health and CMV-seropositive. Sequencing was done on a sample of PBMCs. The V and J genes are TRBV10-3 and TRBJ2-2, with 9 bases aligning to TRBD2. Here the CDR3 DNA reads TGTGCCACCGGACTAGCGTCGAACACCGGGGAGCTGTTTTTT. Translation gives CATGLASNTGELFF.